One T cell receptor beta chain is described in this entry. This receptor's antigen is unknown. One base away there is no much larger clone; base qualities are not given. The CDR3 goes from the cysteine to the phenylalanine over 14 residues. The CDR3 DNA has 42 bases and is translated from base 1. Reading the germline V gene gives CDR1 MNHEY and CDR2 SVGEGT. At the junction V is shortened by 4 bases and J by 0 bases, with 9 bases in between. This specimen comes from a study of blood T cell repertoires in COVID-19 (dated by TCRdb to 2018 to 2020). For context, the study as a whole: Samples from collaborators originated in the United States, Italy and Spain and spanned both the acute and convalescent phases of COVID-19. The prospective study material was composed of cDNA or gDNA derived from T cells, B-cell-depleted T cells, or PBMCs. Deeply sampled blood TCRbeta repertoires from subjects exposed to, actively infected with, or recovered from COVID-19 were included in the dataset. The repertoires were made available in a free public database intended to serve as a resource for research on the immune response to SARS-CoV-2. Samples came from the ongoing ImmuneRACE study (first 160 participants) plus 1,254 subjects from 6 global collaborators. Nearly every sample came with metadata listing a de-identified subject ID, COVID-19 status, age in years and sex. HLA class I and class II types, where available, came from metadata supplied by the sample provider rather than from assay-based typing.

TCRbeta CDR3 regions were amplified from genomic DNA by means of the immunoSEQ Assay, a bias-controlled multiplex PCR. From the authors' description of their analysis: The number of nucleated cells in each sample was estimated from the amplification of reference gene primers within the assay. Sequence reads were collapsed and filtered to measure the absolute abundance of every unique TCRbeta CDR3 rearrangement. Productive Simpson clonality was computed per sample as the square root of Simpson's diversity index over productive rearrangements. TCRdb's version of the immuneACCESS table is confined to in-frame rearrangements and falls short of the full clone set. An unresolved V gene accounts for under half of the shortfall where checked; the remainder is of unknown origin. That table gives V, J and clone size, and the DNA gave D and trimming. This sample gives fewer than 350,000 clones in total; roughly 89% of them show up just once. The ten biggest clones cover around 5.8% of the sample.

The investigation overall reported the following: Clinical and demographic metadata were provided uncurated, with the amount varying by source and participant.

Enrolling through a virtual design, the prospective study's participants ranged in age from roughly 18 to 100 years and lived across 24 United States geographic areas. To assign participants to cohorts, the prospective study relied on clinical history that participants themselves reported in a screening survey and a study questionnaire. Recovered participants in ImmuneRACE Cohort 3 were defined by two consecutive negative NP/OP PCR tests, clearance by a healthcare professional, or resolution of symptoms. Each participant in the prospective study had whole blood, serum and a nasopharyngeal or oropharyngeal swab collected by mobile phlebotomists. Participants in the prospective study had the option to provide additional blood draws and questionnaires over a roughly two-month period. Blood samples from the prospective study were shipped frozen or at room temperature prior to DNA extraction.

The chain uses TRBV6-2 or TRBV6-3 and TRBJ1-1, and TRBD1 may be the D gene, going by 5 matching bases. Sample: PBMCs or T cells enriched from blood (not recorded which). The clonotype originates from a woman between 40 and 55 years old who had recovered from COVID-19. The encoded CDR3 is CASSFGGMNTEAFF. The sequenced DNA: TGTGCCAGCAGTTTTGGGGGGATGAACACTGAAGCTTTCTTT.